The subject of this entry is one T cell receptor beta chain. The record originates from a study of blood T cell repertoires in COVID-19. As for the study in general: Acute-phase and convalescent COVID-19 samples originated in the United States, Italy and Spain. Sample material is recorded as cDNA or gDNA derived from T cells, B-cell-depleted T cells, or PBMCs.

The CDR3 spans 18 residues. Germline values: CDR1 LGHDT, CDR2 YNNKEL (reference sequence). V dropped 1 base and J dropped 4; count of bases not matched to a gene: 11. Authors' processing steps: Estimated nucleated cell counts came from reference gene primer amplification. Only in-frame clones appear in the TCRdb table, and some are missing; sequencing was by immunoSEQ multiplex PCR. V and J calls and clone size are those listed in that table; D and trimming were worked out from the DNA. The sample consists of tens of thousands of clones, 70% to 90% of them appearing once. This TCR came from a man between 65 and 79 years old with acute or convalescent COVID-19. This rearrangement joins TRBV3-1 (or the pseudogene TRBV3-2) to TRBJ2-2, with 8 bases matching TRBD1. The sample was peripheral blood. This chain's CDR3 is CASSQVMFGQGPTGELFF. The DNA for the CDR3 is TGTGCCAGCAGCCAAGTAATGTTCGGACAGGGTCCCACCGGGGAGCTGTTTTTT.